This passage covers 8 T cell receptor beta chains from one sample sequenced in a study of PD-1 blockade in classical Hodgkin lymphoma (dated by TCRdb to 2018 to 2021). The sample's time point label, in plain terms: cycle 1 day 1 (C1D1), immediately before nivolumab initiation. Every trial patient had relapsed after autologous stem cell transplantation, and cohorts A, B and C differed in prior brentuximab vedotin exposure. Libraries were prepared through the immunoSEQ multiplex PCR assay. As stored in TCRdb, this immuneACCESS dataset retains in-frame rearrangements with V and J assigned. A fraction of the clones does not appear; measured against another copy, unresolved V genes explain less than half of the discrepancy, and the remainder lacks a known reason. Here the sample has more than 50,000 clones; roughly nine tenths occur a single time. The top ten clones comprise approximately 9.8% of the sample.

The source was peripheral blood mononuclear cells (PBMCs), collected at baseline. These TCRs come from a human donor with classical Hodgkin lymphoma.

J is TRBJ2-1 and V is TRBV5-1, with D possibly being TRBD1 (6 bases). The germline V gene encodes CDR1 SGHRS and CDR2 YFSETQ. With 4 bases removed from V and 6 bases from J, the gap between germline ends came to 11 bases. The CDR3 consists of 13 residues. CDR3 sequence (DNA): TGCGCCAGCAGCGTGGGGGCATTCAATGAGCAGTTCTTC. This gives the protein CASSVGAFNEQFF.

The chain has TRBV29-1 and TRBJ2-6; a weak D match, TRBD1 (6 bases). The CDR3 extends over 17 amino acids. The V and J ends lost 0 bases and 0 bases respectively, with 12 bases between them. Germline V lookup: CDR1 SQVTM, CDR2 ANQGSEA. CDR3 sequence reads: CSVEDPGHRSGANVLTF. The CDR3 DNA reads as TGCAGCGTTGAAGATCCGGGACACCGCTCTGGGGCCAACGTCCTGACTTTC.

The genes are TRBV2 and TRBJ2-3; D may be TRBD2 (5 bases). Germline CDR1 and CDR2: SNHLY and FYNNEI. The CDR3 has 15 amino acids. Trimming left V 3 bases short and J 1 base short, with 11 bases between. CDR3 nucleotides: TGTGCCAGCAGTGACGACTATTACCGCACAGATACGCAGTATTTT. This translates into CASSDDYYRTDTQYF.

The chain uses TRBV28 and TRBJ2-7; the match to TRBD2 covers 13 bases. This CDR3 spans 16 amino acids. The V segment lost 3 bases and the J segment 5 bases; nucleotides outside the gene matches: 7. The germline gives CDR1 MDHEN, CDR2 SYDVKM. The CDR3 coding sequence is TGTGCCAGCAGTTTGTCCGGACTAGCGGGGGCAGACGAGCAGTACTTC. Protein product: CASSLSGLAGADEQYF.

The CDR3 coding sequence is TGTGCCATCAGCTCAGGGCCCCAGCTCTCCTACGAGCAGTACTTC. Translation: CAISSGPQLSYEQYF. The chain recombines TRBV10-3 with TRBJ2-7, with D possibly TRBD1 on 5 matching bases. Deletions cut 6 bases from V and 0 bases from J, with 15 bases between. Per germline, CDR1 ENHRY and CDR2 SYGVKD. CDR3 length: 15 amino acids.

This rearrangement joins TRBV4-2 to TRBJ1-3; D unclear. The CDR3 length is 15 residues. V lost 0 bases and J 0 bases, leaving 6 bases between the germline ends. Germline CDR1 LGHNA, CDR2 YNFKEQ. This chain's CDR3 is CASSQETTSGNTIYF. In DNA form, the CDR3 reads TGTGCCAGCAGCCAAGAAACTACCTCTGGAAACACCATATATTTT.

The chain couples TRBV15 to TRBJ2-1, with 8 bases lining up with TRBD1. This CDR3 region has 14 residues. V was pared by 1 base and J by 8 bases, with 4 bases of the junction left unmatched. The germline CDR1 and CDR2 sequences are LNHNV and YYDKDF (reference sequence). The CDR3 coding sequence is TGTGCCACCAGCAGAGGGACAGGGAACGATGAGCAGTTCTTC. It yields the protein CATSRGTGNDEQFF.

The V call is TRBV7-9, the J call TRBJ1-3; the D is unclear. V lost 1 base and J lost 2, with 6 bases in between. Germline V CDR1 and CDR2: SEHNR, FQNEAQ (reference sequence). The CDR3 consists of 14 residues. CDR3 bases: TGTGCCAGCAGCTTAGAGAGAACTGGAAACACCATATATTTT. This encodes CASSLERTGNTIYF.